A selection of T cell receptor beta chains follows, all from one sample in a study of blood T cell repertoires in COVID-19. Measured with immunoSEQ multiplex PCR; TCRdb has only the in-frame clones, and not every one. Among about 120,000 clones listed, 75% to 90% were seen once. The sequenced sample consisted of peripheral blood. Every receptor here comes from a human donor in a cohort sampled during active COVID-19. Each CDR3 is given with its conserved first and last residue. A D gene is named only where the DNA matches it firmly. A clone size is listed for some rows: how often the clone was seen (once, few, many), or a class if it is expanded.

length: 16; V: TRBV3-1/TRBV3-2; D: -; J: TRBJ2-3; size: -; CDR3: CASSPDTAGSTDTQYF; DNA: TGTGCCAGCAGCCCGGACACGGCGGGGAGCACAGATACGCAGTATTTT
length: 19; V: TRBV14; D: TRBD2; J: TRBJ2-7; size: -; CDR3: CASSQAPKTGTSYSDEQYF; DNA: TGTGCCAGCAGCCAAGCTCCGAAAACCGGGACTAGCTATTCGGACGAGCAGTACTTC
length: 15; V: TRBV5-1; D: TRBD1; J: TRBJ1-2; size: few; CDR3: CASSSGTGVIYGYTF; DNA: TGCGCCAGCAGCTCCGGGACAGGCGTTATTTATGGCTACACCTTC
length: 14; V: TRBV28; D: TRBD1; J: TRBJ1-1; size: -; CDR3: CASTPPGGGKEAFF; DNA: TGTGCCAGCACCCCTCCAGGGGGCGGAAAGGAAGCTTTCTTT
length: 17; V: TRBV25-1; D: TRBD2; J: TRBJ2-1; size: -; CDR3: CASSESPGGEAYNEQFF; DNA: TGTGCCAGCAGTGAATCCCCCGGGGGGGAGGCCTACAATGAGCAGTTCTTC
length: 15; V: TRBV6-5; D: -; J: TRBJ2-3; size: -; CDR3: CASSPDILRWDTQYF; DNA: TGTGCCAGCAGTCCGGACATCCTACGCTGGGATACGCAGTATTTT
length: 15; V: TRBV2; D: -; J: TRBJ2-3; size: -; CDR3: CASIRGPGSTDTQYF; DNA: TGTGCCAGCATCAGGGGTCCGGGAAGCACAGATACGCAGTATTTT
length: 16; V: TRBV14; D: TRBD2; J: TRBJ2-7; size: -; CDR3: CASSPQSSGTTSEQYF; DNA: TGTGCCAGCAGCCCACAGTCTAGCGGGACCACGAGCGAGCAGTACTTC
length: 18; V: TRBV11-2; D: TRBD1; J: TRBJ1-6; size: -; CDR3: CASSSRGTGRINNSPLHF; DNA: TGTGCCAGCAGCTCCCGTGGGACAGGGAGAATAAATAATTCACCCCTCCACTTT
length: 15; V: TRBV6-4; D: TRBD2; J: TRBJ2-2; size: -; CDR3: CASSIALAGAGELFF; DNA: TGTGCCAGCAGTATCGCACTAGCGGGAGCCGGGGAGCTGTTTTTT
length: 15; V: TRBV19; D: TRBD1; J: TRBJ2-3; size: -; CDR3: CASSLGQGGTDTQYF; DNA: TGTGCCAGTAGTCTCGGACAGGGGGGCACAGATACGCAGTATTTT
length: 14; V: TRBV6-4; D: -; J: TRBJ1-2; size: few; CDR3: CASRPEDNNYGYTF; DNA: TGTGCCAGCAGGCCCGAGGACAATAACTATGGCTACACCTTC
length: 14; V: TRBV30; D: -; J: TRBJ1-3; size: -; CDR3: CAWSPTFAGNTIYF; DNA: TGTGCCTGGAGCCCTACTTTCGCTGGAAACACCATATATTTT
length: 16; V: TRBV19; D: TRBD2; J: TRBJ2-2; size: -; CDR3: CASSIGRASGSGELFF; DNA: TGTGCCAGTAGTATAGGCAGGGCTAGCGGGAGCGGGGAGCTGTTTTTT
length: 15; V: TRBV19; D: -; J: TRBJ1-2; size: -; CDR3: CASSIGIGDRGGYTF; DNA: TGTGCCAGTAGTATTGGGATCGGGGATAGAGGTGGCTACACCTTC
length: 14; V: TRBV2; D: -; J: TRBJ1-5; size: -; CDR3: CASSSGTGRQPQHF; DNA: TGTGCCAGCAGCTCTGGAACGGGTCGGCAGCCCCAGCATTTT
length: 14; V: TRBV7-2; D: -; J: TRBJ2-3; size: once; CDR3: CASSLGGATDTQYF; DNA: TGTGCCAGCAGCTTAGGCGGGGCCACAGATACGCAGTATTTT
length: 16; V: TRBV14; D: TRBD2; J: TRBJ2-1; size: once; CDR3: CASSRRLAGSYNEQFF; DNA: TGTGCCAGCAGCCGTCGACTAGCGGGGAGCTACAATGAGCAGTTCTTC
length: 17; V: TRBV14; D: TRBD2; J: TRBJ2-1; size: -; CDR3: CASTRTRAGFNHNEQFF; DNA: TGTGCCAGCACCCGCACCCGAGCGGGATTTAACCACAATGAGCAGTTCTTC
length: 9; V: TRBV29-1; D: -; J: TRBJ1-2; size: -; CDR3: CSTADGYTF; DNA: TGCAGTACAGCAGATGGCTACACCTTC
length: 15; V: TRBV7-2; D: -; J: TRBJ1-2; size: -; CDR3: CASSLEGLGDYGYTF; DNA: TGTGCCAGCAGCTTAGAGGGTTTGGGAGACTATGGCTACACCTTC
length: 13; V: TRBV5-5; D: TRBD1; J: TRBJ1-1; size: -; CDR3: CASSSTGRTEAFF; DNA: TGTGCCAGCAGCTCGACAGGGAGGACTGAAGCTTTCTTT